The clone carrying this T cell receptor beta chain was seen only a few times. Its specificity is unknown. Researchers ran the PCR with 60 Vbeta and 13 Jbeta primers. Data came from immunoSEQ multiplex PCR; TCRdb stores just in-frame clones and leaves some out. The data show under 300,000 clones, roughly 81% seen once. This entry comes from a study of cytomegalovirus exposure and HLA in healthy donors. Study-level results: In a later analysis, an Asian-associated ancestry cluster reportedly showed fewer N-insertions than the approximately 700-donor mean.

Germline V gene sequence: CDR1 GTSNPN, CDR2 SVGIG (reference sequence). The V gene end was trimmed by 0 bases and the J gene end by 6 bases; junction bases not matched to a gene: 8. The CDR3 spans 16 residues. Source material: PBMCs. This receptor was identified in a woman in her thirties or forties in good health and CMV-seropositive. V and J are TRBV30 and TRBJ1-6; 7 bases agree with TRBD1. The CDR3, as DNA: TGTGCCTGGAGTGTGCTCCTACAGGGGCCTAATTCACCCCTCCACTTT. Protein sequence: CAWSVLLQGPNSPLHF.